The 11 T cell receptor beta chains presented below share a single source sample, sequenced in a study of brain T cells in children with intractable seizures (dated by TCRdb to about 2021). The time point tag for this specimen amounts to: blood from clinic visit 5 months post-surgery; TSC patient then seizure free. Preparation of the library involved the immunoSEQ multiplex PCR assay. As stored in TCRdb, this immuneACCESS dataset retains in-frame rearrangements with V and J assigned. A fraction of the clones does not appear; measured against another copy, unresolved V genes explain less than half of the discrepancy, and the remainder lacks a known reason. This sample has around 340,000 clones in its table, and more than 85% of those were observed once. The top ten hold 5% to 7% of the sample. Material: peripheral blood, obtained 4 to 5 months after surgery. The receptors were gathered from a boy under two years old with tuberous sclerosis and intractable seizures.

The chain couples TRBV11-2 to TRBJ1-1, with D perhaps TRBD1 (6 bases). CDR3 length: 14 residues. With 2 bases removed from V and 5 bases from J, the gap between germline ends came to 12 bases. Germline V gene data show CDR1 as SGHAT and CDR2 as FQNNGV. CDR3 bases: TGTGCCAGCAGCTTAAGCCGGGGGCCTACTGAAGCTTTCTTT. This encodes CASSLSRGPTEAFF.

This chain joins TRBV4-1 and TRBJ2-7; D is uncertain. The CDR3 consists of 13 residues. Trimming shortened V by 3 bases and J by 0 bases, and 6 bases separated the two germline ends. Looked up from germline, CDR1 is MGHRA and CDR2 is YSYEKL. This CDR3 is CASSQSDSYEQYF. CDR3 bases: TGCGCCAGCAGCCAGTCAGACTCCTACGAGCAGTACTTC.

V gene TRBV4-1 combines with J gene TRBJ2-2, with a tentative D call TRBD2 (6 bases). The CDR3 is 14 amino acids. Between the trimmed V and J ends, which lost 8 bases and 9 bases, there was a span of 19 bases. Germline CDR1 MGHRA, CDR2 YSYEKL. The CDR3 bases are TGCGCCAGCGGATTAGCGGAGGGGAGGCGGGAGCTGTTTTTT. The encoded protein is CASGLAEGRRELFF.

This chain connects TRBV20-1 to TRBJ2-1; tentative D call: TRBD2 (7 bases). The V end lost 3 bases, the J end lost 9 bases, and 18 bases lay between the germline ends. This CDR3 spans 14 amino acids. Germline CDR1 is DFQATT and CDR2 is SNEGSKA (reference sequence). The CDR3: CSASGAGARGEQFF. For the CDR3, the DNA is TGCAGTGCTAGTGGGGCGGGGGCCAGGGGTGAGCAGTTCTTC.

The chain joins TRBV11-3 to TRBJ2-2; perhaps TRBD1 as D (6 bases). V was pared by 0 bases and J by 7 bases, with 12 bases between. Germline CDR1 is SGHNT and CDR2 is YENEEA. The CDR3 totals 15 residues. The CDR3 here is CASSLDPSRGGELFF. The CDR3 DNA sequence: TGTGCCAGCAGCTTAGATCCGTCCAGGGGCGGGGAGCTGTTTTTT.

The gene calls are TRBV7-2 and TRBJ2-7; TRBD1 aligns across 9 bases. The CDR3 has 16 residues. Germline CDR1 and CDR2: SGHTA and FQGNSA. Trimming took 5 bases from V and 2 from J; bases not matched to a gene: 10. For the CDR3, the DNA is TGTGCCAGCAGCAGCCTACCGGGACAGGGACCCTACGAGCAGTACTTC. Translated: CASSSLPGQGPYEQYF.

J is TRBJ1-1 and V is TRBV9; D not resolved. V dropped 0 bases and J dropped 4 bases, with 10 bases sitting between them. Germline CDR1 reads SGDLS; CDR2 reads YYNGEE. The CDR3 spans 14 residues. CDR3 in DNA: TGTGCCAGCAGCGTAGTCGGGGAGGGCACTGAAGCTTTCTTT. It specifies CASSVVGEGTEAFF.

V usage is TRBV9 and J usage is TRBJ2-5, with D possibly being TRBD2 (7 bases). With 0 bases removed from V and 6 bases from J, the gap between germline ends came to 15 bases. Germline V gives CDR1 SGDLS, CDR2 YYNGEE. This CDR3 region has 15 residues. The CDR3 DNA follows: TGTGCCAGCAGCGTAGACGGGGGGCCGTTCAAGACCCAGTACTTC. Protein: CASSVDGGPFKTQYF.

This chain connects TRBV6-5 to TRBJ2-4; D is tentatively TRBD1 or TRBD2 (5 bases each). V was shortened by 6 bases and J by 1 base, with 10 bases between the two germline ends. Germline assignment: CDR1 MNHEY and CDR2 SVGAGI. The CDR3 loop spans 14 amino acids. CDR3: CASRSRDAKNIQYF. For the CDR3, the DNA is TGTGCCAGCAGATCCCGGGACGCCAAAAACATTCAGTACTTC.

This clone was observed a single time. V is TRBV19 and J is TRBJ1-1; D gene ambiguous. This CDR3 has 13 amino acids. V was trimmed by 6 bases and J by 1 base, leaving 9 bases between them. The V gene's germline CDR1 is LNHDA and CDR2 SQIVND (reference sequence). The CDR3: CASRVHSNTEAFF. The CDR3 DNA reads as TGTGCCAGTAGAGTGCACTCGAACACTGAAGCTTTCTTT.

V gene TRBV25-1 combines with J gene TRBJ2-1; maybe TRBD2 (6 bases). Trimming removed 4 bases at V and 5 bases at J, with 12 bases between. This CDR3 comprises 14 residues. Germline V lookup: CDR1 MGHDK, CDR2 SYGVNS. CDR3 sequence reads: CASSAVGGHNEQFF. CDR3 nucleotide sequence: TGTGCCAGCAGTGCAGTCGGGGGTCACAATGAGCAGTTCTTC.